The 25 T cell receptor beta chains presented below share a single source sample, sequenced in a study of cytomegalovirus exposure and HLA in healthy donors. The PCR had 60 Vbeta and 13 Jbeta primers. Libraries were prepared by immunoSEQ multiplex PCR; TCRdb keeps only in-frame clonotypes and omits some of them. The table includes fewer than 100,000 clones, roughly 75% detected once. The specimen was PBMCs. The receptors were gathered from a woman aged 55-70 years in good health and CMV-seronegative.

J is TRBJ1-5 and V is TRBV6-6; 9 bases agree with TRBD1. Germline CDR1 is MNHNY and CDR2 is SVGAGI (reference sequence). The CDR3 covers 16 residues. V dropped 5 bases and J dropped 3; count of bases not matched to a gene: 8. CDR3 sequence (DNA): TGTGCCAGCAGTCCAGGGGACAGGGCCAACAATCAGCCCCAGCATTTT. Its translation: CASSPGDRANNQPQHF.

The J gene is TRBJ1-3, the V gene TRBV5-1, with D uncertain. V was trimmed by 0 bases and J by 0 bases, leaving 10 bases between them. The V gene's germline CDR1 is SGHRS and CDR2 YFSETQ. CDR3 length: 16 amino acids. This chain's CDR3 is CASSLASVNSGNTIYF. CDR3 bases: TGCGCCAGCAGCTTGGCCTCAGTAAACTCTGGAAACACCATATATTTT.

The table lists this clone with a few counts. The V gene is TRBV7-9, the J gene TRBJ1-4, with a tentative D call TRBD1 (6 bases). V was cut by 2 bases and J by 7 bases, with 14 bases left in between. Germline V gene lookup returns CDR1 SEHNR and CDR2 FQNEAQ (reference sequence). This CDR3 is 15 amino acids long. CDR3: CASSLTGFWGEKLFF. CDR3 bases: TGTGCCAGCAGCTTAACAGGGTTCTGGGGTGAAAAACTGTTTTTT.

The gene calls are TRBV7-2 and TRBJ2-7, with D unresolved. CDR3 length: 12 amino acids. Germline V gene sequence: CDR1 SGHTA, CDR2 FQGNSA. The V and J ends lost 5 bases and 6 bases respectively, with 11 bases between them. This CDR3 is CASSQRSFEQYF. The CDR3 nucleotides read TGTGCCAGCAGCCAACGGAGTTTCGAGCAGTACTTC.

The rearrangement links TRBV2 to TRBJ1-2; 7 bases map to TRBD1. CDR1 is SNHLY and CDR2 is FYNNEI in the germline V gene. The V and J ends lost 5 bases and 5 bases, in that order; junction bases with no gene match: 8. The CDR3 runs 14 residues. CDR3 nucleotide sequence: TGTGCCAGCAGTAAAGAAGGGACAGATTATGGCTACACCTTC. It specifies CASSKEGTDYGYTF.

V and J are TRBV6-5 and TRBJ2-3; D might be TRBD1 (6 bases). Trimming took off 0 bases at V and 1 base at J, with 11 bases between the two ends. The CDR3 is made up of 16 amino acids. Germline CDR1 MNHEY, CDR2 SVGAGI. CDR3 region: CASSYSTDSRTDTQYF. CDR3 bases: TGTGCCAGCAGTTACTCGACGGACAGCCGCACAGATACGCAGTATTTT.

In its sample, this clone was seen once. V usage is TRBV5-5 and J usage is TRBJ1-2; TRBD1 might be the D (5 bases). Trimming left V 4 bases short and J 5 bases short, with 12 bases between. Germline values: CDR1 SGHKS, CDR2 YYEKEE (reference sequence). The CDR3 spans 13 residues. The CDR3 protein is CASSARQLYGYTF. CDR3 in DNA: TGTGCCAGCAGCGCACGACAGTTATATGGCTACACCTTC.

The chain carries TRBV2 and TRBJ1-4, with a possible D match to TRBD1 (5 bases). The CDR3 runs 18 residues. Trimming cost V 6 bases and J 0 bases, with 20 bases left between them. CDR1 is SNHLY, CDR2 FYNNEI, per germline. The CDR3 nucleotides read TGTGCCAGCAGATTGAGTCAGGGCTCCCCTTCAACTAATGAAAAACTGTTTTTT. This translates into CASRLSQGSPSTNEKLFF.

The J gene is TRBJ1-3, the V gene TRBV7-9; TRBD1 might be the D (5 bases). V dropped 5 bases and J dropped 7 bases, with 9 bases sitting between them. From germline, CDR1 is SEHNR and CDR2 FQNEAQ (reference sequence). CDR3 length: 12 residues. The DNA for the CDR3 is TGTGCCAGCAGCCAGGGAAGTAACACCATATATTTT. This translates into CASSQGSNTIYF.

This clone was counted between two and nine times. This rearrangement joins TRBV27 to TRBJ2-1; D not certain. The length of the CDR3 is 15 residues. Germline loops: CDR1 MNHEY, CDR2 SMNVEV (reference sequence). The V end lost 5 bases, the J end lost 3 bases, and 14 bases lay between the germline ends. CDR3: CASSPDTPNYNEQFF. The CDR3 DNA is TGTGCCAGCAGTCCCGATACGCCTAACTACAATGAGCAGTTCTTC.

The J gene is TRBJ1-5, the V gene TRBV5-4; D ambiguous. V was trimmed by 0 bases and J by 2 bases, leaving 12 bases between them. CDR1 SGHNT and CDR2 YYREEE come from the germline V gene (reference sequence). CDR3 size: 16 residues. CDR3 nucleotides: TGTGCCAGCAGCTTGGGCGGGGATCATGGCAATCAGCCCCAGCATTTT. Its protein is CASSLGGDHGNQPQHF.

This chain links TRBV5-6 with TRBJ1-1, with a possible D match to TRBD1 (5 bases). Germline CDR1 SGHDT, CDR2 YYEEEE. Trimming cost V 1 base and J 4 bases, with 11 bases left between them. The CDR3 has 14 residues. The CDR3 DNA reads TGTGCCAGCAGCTTGAATTGGGGGGGCACTGAAGCTTTCTTT. As protein: CASSLNWGGTEAFF.

V usage is TRBV19 and J usage is TRBJ2-7; TRBD1 aligns across 10 bases. V gave up 3 bases and J gave up 2 bases; unmatched junction bases: 4. Germline V lookup: CDR1 LNHDA, CDR2 SQIVND (reference sequence). The CDR3 loop spans 15 amino acids. CDR3 DNA: TGTGCCAGTAGTATCGGACAGGGGGTTACCTACGAGCAGTACTTC. Residues: CASSIGQGVTYEQYF. Full variable domain (remainder filled in from reference TRBV19 and TRBJ2-7): DGGITQSPKYLFRKEGQNVTLSCEQNLNHDAMYWYRQDPGQGLRLIYYSQIVNDFQKGDIAEGYSVSREKKESFPLTVTSAQKNPTAFYLCASSIGQGVTYEQYFGPGTRLTVT.

The chain is built from TRBV4-3 and TRBJ1-4; 7 nucleotides line up with TRBD1. Germline trimming cut 3 bases from V and 5 bases from J; bases unmatched to any gene: 6. Looked up from germline, CDR1 is LGHNA and CDR2 is YSLEER. This CDR3 is 15 amino acids long. The DNA for the CDR3 is TGCGCCAGCAGCCAGGAGACAGGGTACAATGAAAAACTGTTTTTT. Its translation is CASSQETGYNEKLFF.

This clone was counted a single time. For the CDR3, the DNA is TGTGCCAGCAGGTTACTAGGGGCGAACACTGAAGCTTTCTTT. This sequence encodes CASRLLGANTEAFF. The chain links TRBV27 to TRBJ1-1, with D possibly matching TRBD1 (5 bases). The CDR3 length is 14 residues. V gave up 6 bases and J gave up 1 base, with 12 bases separating them. CDR1 is MNHEY and CDR2 is SMNVEV in the germline V gene (reference sequence).

This chain links TRBV13 with TRBJ2-1; no definite D call. Trimming removed 3 bases at V and 9 bases at J, with 6 bases between. The germline V gene encodes CDR1 PRHDT and CDR2 FYEKMQ (reference sequence). The CDR3 covers 11 residues. DNA for the CDR3: TGTGCCAGCAGCTTTGGGCTTGAGCAGTTCTTC. It codes for CASSFGLEQFF.

The chain employs TRBV6-6 and TRBJ2-5; weak D call: TRBD2 (6 bases). The V gene's germline CDR1 is MNHNY and CDR2 SVGAGI (reference sequence). The V end lost 2 bases, the J end lost 5 bases, and 12 bases lay between the germline ends. CDR3 size: 14 residues. CDR3 protein: CASSYPQEGETQYF. The CDR3 DNA follows: TGTGCCAGCAGTTACCCCCAGGAGGGCGAGACCCAGTACTTC.

This clone has a single count. The chain combines TRBV5-1 with TRBJ2-6; a weak D match, TRBD1 (6 bases). Trimming stripped 1 base from V and 2 bases from J, with 7 bases between. The CDR3 is 15 residues long. Germline assignment: CDR1 SGHRS and CDR2 YFSETQ. CDR3 coding DNA: TGCGCCAGCAGCTTGACAGGGACTGGGGCCAACGTCCTGACTTTC. Protein product: CASSLTGTGANVLTF.

The chain is built from TRBV5-6 and TRBJ2-5, with D tentatively TRBD2 (5 bases). The CDR3 covers 13 residues. The germline V gene has CDR1 SGHDT and CDR2 YYEEEE. V shed 0 bases and J shed 6 bases, with 9 bases lying between them. The CDR3 region is CASSLDRGKTQYF. The CDR3 nucleotides read TGTGCCAGCAGCTTGGACCGGGGAAAGACCCAGTACTTC.

The chain employs TRBV7-2 and TRBJ2-7, with D possibly TRBD2 on 6 matching bases. Germline values: CDR1 SGHTA, CDR2 FQGNSA. The CDR3 loop spans 14 amino acids. V dropped 5 bases and J dropped 2 bases, with 13 bases sitting between them. This CDR3 reads CASSLTGGTYEQYF. CDR3 nucleotides: TGTGCCAGCAGCCTGACGGGCGGGACCTACGAGCAGTACTTC.

V is TRBV7-2 and J is TRBJ2-5; 9 nucleotides match TRBD2. The J call may be mistaken, given a closer DNA end match to TRBJ2-7. Per the germline V gene, CDR1 is SGHTA and CDR2 is FQGNSA. The CDR3 runs 16 residues. CDR3 region: CASSSLAGINSYEQYF. The CDR3 DNA sequence: TGTGCCAGCAGCTCTCTAGCGGGGATAAACTCCTACGAGCAGTACTTC.

The chain joins TRBV6-1 to TRBJ2-3, with 11 bases matching TRBD1. Germline V gene lookup returns CDR1 MNHNS and CDR2 SASEGT. CDR3 length: 14 residues. Trimming cost V 4 bases and J 6 bases; bases outside gene matches: 3. The chain's CDR3 is CASSVRDRGDTQYF. The CDR3 DNA reads TGTGCCAGCAGTGTCCGGGACAGGGGGGATACGCAGTATTTT.

The V gene is TRBV1, the J gene TRBJ1-1; TRBD1 is the table's D call and was not checked against the DNA. TRBV1 is shown as a pseudogene. This CDR3 region has 20 residues. The CDR3 bases are TGCACCAGCAGCCAAGATTGTCGGGGGGCCGAGCTTGACAGGGGGGCTGAGGCTTTCTTT. Amino acids: CTSSQDCRGAELDRGAEAFF.

This clone was seen a handful of times. CDR3 DNA sequence: TGTGCCAGCAGCTTAGGGGGGGGCGCGGGGACTGAAGCTTTCTTT. It codes for CASSLGGGAGTEAFF. This chain links TRBV7-2 with TRBJ1-1; the D gene is possibly TRBD1 (6 bases). Germline CDR1 reads SGHTA; CDR2 reads FQGNSA. The V and J ends lost 1 base and 5 bases respectively, with 14 bases between them. The CDR3 covers 15 residues.

The chain links TRBV6-6 to TRBJ1-2, with D tentatively TRBD1 (6 bases). CDR1 and CDR2 from the germline V gene are MNHNY and SVGAGI (reference sequence). The CDR3 runs 15 residues. The V end lost 6 bases, the J end lost 7 bases, and 21 bases lay between the germline ends. CDR3 region: CASSNIARGSSGYTF. CDR3 sequence (DNA): TGTGCCAGCAGCAATATCGCCAGGGGTAGTTCTGGCTACACCTTC.